The clone carrying this TCR beta chain appeared many times. The CDR3 runs 12 residues. V dropped 4 bases and J dropped 2; count of bases not matched to a gene: 1. Germline-derived CDR1 and CDR2 are DFQATT and SNEGSKA (reference sequence). One entry per CDR3 protein, called by TCRdb with MiXCR from the 5' RACE reads. The profile shows fewer than 60,000 distinct CDR3 sequences, around 10% of them singletons. The data were taken from a study of early T cells in non-severe SARS-CoV-2 infection. The gene calls are TRBV20-1 and TRBJ1-2; 7 nucleotides match TRBD1. Sequencing was performed on whole blood. This TCR came from an adult who was a healthcare worker with PCR-confirmed SARS-CoV-2 infection or an uninfected control (not recorded which). CDR3 amino acids: CSATQGNYGYTF. The CDR3 bases are TGCAGTGCTACACAGGGGAACTATGGCTACACCTTC.